The sequence of this TCR beta chain was determined in a study of molecular identifiers for immune sequencing clone quantification. The CDR3 is 16 residues long. The germline CDR1 and CDR2 sequences are SGHRS and YFSETQ. The V gene end was trimmed by 4 bases and the J gene end by 4 bases; junction bases not matched to a gene: 6. A single record per CDR3 protein comes from TCRdb applying MiXCR to the PCR reads. The sample lists about half a million distinct CDR3 sequences; approximately 25% were seen once. Sequences were obtained from naive CD8+ T cells from blood, with Jurkat cell RNA spiked in. Subset indicated: FACS-sorted CD8+CD4-CCR7+CD45RA+ naive T cells. This TCR came from a human donor in good health. Some libraries in this study had Jurkat cell RNA spiked in. This chain connects TRBV5-1 to TRBJ2-2; 11 nucleotides align to TRBD1. The CDR3 loop reads CASSHRGTGGTGELFF. CDR3 coding DNA: TGCGCCAGCAGCCATCGGGGGACAGGGGGCACCGGGGAGCTGTTTTTT.